Each of the 27 T cell receptor beta chains below was sequenced from the same sample in a study of T-cell reconstitution after alpha-beta-depleted transplantation in children listed by TCRdb under 2016. Sample treatment or condition, as interpreted from the label and publication: allogeneic hematopoietic cell transplantation with graft depleted of TCRalphabeta T cells and CD19 B cells. The method behind the library was PCR. The instrument was an Illumina HiSeq 2500. Molecular barcoding was employed in the preparation of TCR libraries, with unique molecular identifiers being used to normalize TCRbeta repertoire quantification. TCRdb's own reprocessing of the public reads used fastp at Q25 and MiXCR and kept productive beta chains. All rows with the same CDR3 protein become a single entry with the most common DNA and genes. The sample table lists about 1,000,000 distinct CDR3 sequences, about 29% of them with a count of one. 28% of the sample lies in the top ten.

The material was PBMCs, mostly from graft donor cells, obtained 360 days after TCRalphabeta/CD19-depleted stem cell transplant. The receptor set was obtained from a boy in the first two years of life who had a stem cell transplant for SCID, so the T cells may come from the graft donor.

Regarding this clonotype: Here the CDR3 omits its conserved ending phenylalanine or tryptophan, so a read error is the likely source. V is TRBV9 and J is TRBJ2-1; D unresolved. The germline CDR1 and CDR2 sequences are SGDLS and YYNGEE. CDR3 length: 14 residues. Trimming stripped 7 bases from V and 0 bases from J, with 11 bases between. The DNA of the CDR3 is TGTGCCAGCCGACCGGACGTCTCCTACAATGAGCAGTTCTCC. Translating gives CASRPDVSYNEQFS.

The rearrangement joins TRBV20-1 to TRBJ2-7, with a tentative D call TRBD1 (6 bases). Germline V gives CDR1 DFQATT, CDR2 SNEGSKA (reference sequence). This CDR3 comprises 12 residues. Trimming took 7 bases from V and 3 from J, leaving 13 bases between them. Here the CDR3 reads CSGSGVRYEQYF. CDR3 sequence (DNA): TGCAGTGGCTCAGGGGTGCGCTACGAGCAGTACTTC.

This clonotype was counted only a few times. The V and J genes are TRBV12-3 or TRBV12-4 and TRBJ2-3, with 9 nucleotides matching TRBD2. This CDR3 region has 15 residues. The ends lost 7 bases at V and 0 bases at J; junction bases unmatched: 5. CDR3 bases: TGTGCCAGCACCCCGACTAGCGGTAGCACAGATACGCAGTATTTT. Translating gives CASTPTSGSTDTQYF.

The chain recombines TRBV20-1 with TRBJ2-7; tentatively, D is TRBD1 (6 bases). V was clipped by 4 bases and J by 5 bases, with 18 bases between them. There are 14 residues in the CDR3. Germline V gene data show CDR1 as DFQATT and CDR2 as SNEGSKA (reference sequence). CDR3 protein: CSATFDRPPHEQYF. Here the CDR3 DNA reads TGCAGTGCTACCTTCGACAGGCCCCCTCACGAGCAGTACTTC.

The rearrangement joins TRBV7-9 to TRBJ2-7, with 7 bases aligning to TRBD1. The J segment lost 4 bases and the V segment lost 3 bases, leaving 9 bases of the junction unmatched. The CDR3 sequence is 15 residues long. CDR1 is SEHNR, CDR2 FQNEAQ, per germline (reference sequence). The CDR3 here is CASSLAPGQTYEQYF. DNA of the CDR3: TGTGCCAGCAGCTTGGCTCCGGGACAGACGTACGAGCAGTACTTC.

The chain recombines TRBV5-1 with TRBJ2-1; D is unclear. Germline CDR1 is SGHRS and CDR2 is YFSETQ. V was cut by 4 bases and J by 5 bases, with 10 bases left in between. CDR3 length: 13 amino acids. CDR3: CASSPPRNNEQFF. The CDR3 DNA reads TGCGCCAGCAGCCCCCCTAGGAACAATGAGCAGTTCTTC.

The chain joins TRBV9 to TRBJ2-3; D is undetermined. CDR1 and CDR2 from the germline V gene are SGDLS and YYNGEE. V was pared by 0 bases and J by 1 base, with 6 bases between. The CDR3 has 14 residues. The CDR3 is CASSVDDRTDTQYF. The CDR3 nucleotides are TGTGCCAGCAGCGTAGACGACCGCACAGATACGCAGTATTTT. Supplemented by reference TRBV9 and TRBJ2-3, the full variable domain reads DSGVTQTPKHLITATGQRVTLRCSPRSGDLSVYWYQQSLDQGLQFLIQYYNGEERAKGNILERFSAQQFPDLHSELNLSSLELGDSALYFCASSVDDRTDTQYFGPGTRLTVL.

V is TRBV20-1 and J is TRBJ2-1, with TRBD1 identical over 9 bases. Germline V lookup: CDR1 DFQATT, CDR2 SNEGSKA (reference sequence). The CDR3 is 14 residues long. V shed 4 bases and J 7 bases; nucleotides not matched to a gene: 8. Written as DNA, the CDR3 is TGCAGTGCTATCCCCGGGACAGGGTGGAATGAGCAGTTCTTC. It translates to CSAIPGTGWNEQFF.

The chain couples TRBV5-1 to TRBJ1-1; 7 positions agree with TRBD1. This CDR3 region has 15 residues. The germline V gene has CDR1 SGHRS and CDR2 YFSETQ. V gave up 6 bases and J gave up 4 bases; unmatched junction bases: 12. The CDR3 DNA reads TGCGCCAGCACCCTAGACGGAGGGGGCGGCACTGAAGCTTTCTTT. Translation gives CASTLDGGGGTEAFF.

This clonotype was counted a few times. The junction departs from germline at one end; a sequencing error may be responsible. The V gene is TRBV20-1, the J gene TRBJ1-1; TRBD1 agrees at 7 bases. Germline CDR1 reads DFQATT; CDR2 reads SNEGSKA (reference sequence). The CDR3 sequence is 11 residues long. This chain's CDR3 is CSAKEGLTGDF. CDR3 DNA sequence: TGCAGTGCTAAAGAAGGACTCACAGGGGACTTT.

This clonotype showed up just a few times. The rearrangement joins TRBV5-1 to TRBJ2-7; 11 nucleotides agree with TRBD2. The CDR3 is 15 residues long. The germline V gene has CDR1 SGHRS and CDR2 YFSETQ. The V gene end was trimmed by 4 bases and the J gene end by 6 bases; junction bases not matched to a gene: 9. The CDR3 DNA reads TGCGCCAGCAGCCCGAAACTAGCGGGGGACGGCGAGCAGTACTTC. It codes for CASSPKLAGDGEQYF.

The V gene is TRBV6-1, the J gene TRBJ2-6; D is ambiguous. V was shortened by 4 bases and J by 7 bases, with 14 bases between the two germline ends. The CDR3 has 15 residues. The germline gives CDR1 MNHNS, CDR2 SASEGT. The CDR3 loop is CASSAGYAAANVLTF. The CDR3 region has the DNA TGTGCCAGCAGTGCCGGGTATGCAGCCGCCAACGTCCTGACTTTC.

In this sample, this clonotype turned up a few times. V gene TRBV2 combines with J gene TRBJ2-5, with 9 bases identical to TRBD1. CDR1 and CDR2 from the germline V gene are SNHLY and FYNNEI. This CDR3 spans 15 amino acids. V gave up 5 bases and J gave up 2 bases; unmatched junction bases: 6. CDR3: CASSPDRGQQETQYF. The DNA for the CDR3 is TGTGCCAGCAGTCCGGACAGGGGCCAACAAGAGACCCAGTACTTC.

This clonotype showed up just a few times. V and J are TRBV12-3 or TRBV12-4 and TRBJ1-5, with unresolved D. This CDR3 has 14 residues. Trimming pared 7 bases from V and 0 bases from J, leaving 10 bases between. In nucleotides, the CDR3 is TGTGCCAGCACCCACGGTGATAGCAATCAGCCCCAGCATTTT. Its translation is CASTHGDSNQPQHF.

This clonotype was seen a few times. The V call is TRBV20-1, the J call TRBJ2-1, with D possibly matching TRBD1 (5 bases). V was pared by 1 base and J by 2 bases, with 9 bases between. The germline V gene has CDR1 DFQATT and CDR2 SNEGSKA (reference sequence). This CDR3 is built from 14 residues. The CDR3 DNA reads TGCAGTGCTAGAGCGGCAGGGACCTACAATGAGCAGTTCTTC. This codes for CSARAAGTYNEQFF.

The chain links TRBV12-3 or TRBV12-4 to TRBJ2-7; the D call may be TRBD1 or TRBD2 (5 bases each). This CDR3 has 14 amino acids. The V end was cut by 6 bases, the J end by 4 bases, with 16 bases between. The CDR3, as DNA: TGTGCCAGCAGCCGGGACGGTGGGGTATACGAGCAGTACTTC. Translating it yields CASSRDGGVYEQYF.

V and J are TRBV6-2 or TRBV6-3 and TRBJ2-7; 7 bases map to TRBD2. The germline V gene has CDR1 MNHEY and CDR2 SVGEGT. The CDR3 loop spans 18 amino acids. V gave up 6 bases and J gave up 0 bases; unmatched junction bases: 17. CDR3 nucleotides: TGTGCCAGCAGCCCCCATATCACTAGCGTCCCGAGCTCCTACGAGCAGTACTTC. Protein product: CASSPHITSVPSSYEQYF.

V usage is TRBV30 and J usage is TRBJ2-4; 7 positions agree with TRBD1. The CDR3 sequence is 14 residues long. The trim removed 3 bases at V and 8 bases at J, leaving 10 bases unmatched. Germline V CDR1 and CDR2: GTSNPN, SVGIG (reference sequence). CDR3 bases: TGTGCCTGGAGCGGGACAGTGATTGGGGACATTCAGTACTTC. This gives the protein CAWSGTVIGDIQYF.

The chain links TRBV12-3 or TRBV12-4 to TRBJ2-4; perhaps TRBD1 as D (6 bases). This CDR3 is built from 14 residues. V was cut by 10 bases and J by 1 base, with 14 bases left in between. The CDR3 nucleotides are TGTGCCAATGACAGGAATGCGGCCAAAAACATTCAGTACTTC. This sequence encodes CANDRNAAKNIQYF.

This sequence joins TRBV11-1 and TRBJ2-1, with 13 bases matching TRBD2. J gave up 2 bases and V 3 bases, and 16 bases lay outside the gene matches. CDR3 length equals 21 residues. CDR1 and CDR2 from the germline V gene are SGHAT and FQDESV (reference sequence). The CDR3 sequence: CASSFLARGLAGAKTYNEQFF. The CDR3 DNA reads TGTGCCAGCAGCTTCTTGGCGCGTGGACTAGCGGGGGCCAAGACCTACAATGAGCAGTTCTTC.

This sequence joins TRBV9 and TRBJ2-2, with no clear D. The CDR3 spans 14 residues. Trimming stripped 1 base from V and 5 bases from J, with 9 bases between. CDR1 SGDLS and CDR2 YYNGEE come from the germline V gene. The chain's CDR3 is CASSVSRTTGELFF. CDR3 sequence (DNA): TGTGCCAGCAGCGTATCCCGAACGACCGGGGAGCTGTTTTTT. Complete variable domain (other parts from reference TRBV9 and TRBJ2-2): DSGVTQTPKHLITATGQRVTLRCSPRSGDLSVYWYQQSLDQGLQFLIQYYNGEERAKGNILERFSAQQFPDLHSELNLSSLELGDSALYFCASSVSRTTGELFFGEGSRLTVL.

This chain links TRBV12-3 or TRBV12-4 with TRBJ1-3, with D maybe TRBD1 (5 bases). V shed 10 bases and J shed 0 bases, with 7 bases lying between them. This CDR3 region has 12 residues. The CDR3 loop is CATRASGNTIYF. CDR3 nucleotide sequence: TGTGCCACCAGGGCCTCTGGAAACACCATATATTTT.

This clonotype was recorded a few times. The V and J genes are TRBV29-1 and TRBJ2-2; D unclear. Germline V CDR1 and CDR2: SQVTM, ANQGSEA. V gave up 4 bases and J gave up 2 bases, with 5 bases separating them. The CDR3 loop spans 12 amino acids. The CDR3 is CSVADNTGELFF. DNA for the CDR3: TGCAGCGTTGCGGATAACACCGGGGAGCTGTTTTTT.

This clonotype was counted only a few times. A read error may account for a junction end that differs from germline. V and J are TRBV10-1 and TRBJ1-6, with 8 bases matching TRBD1. Germline CDR1 and CDR2: WNHNN and SYGVQD (reference sequence). The CDR3 consists of 9 residues. The CDR3 nucleotides are TGCGCCAAGACAGGGGAAGGGGCCTTT. It encodes CAKTGEGAF.

The chain employs TRBV4-2 and TRBJ2-2, with D perhaps matching TRBD2 (6 bases). The CDR3 totals 17 residues. Germline values: CDR1 LGHNA, CDR2 YNFKEQ. Trimming cost V 0 bases and J 2 bases, with 13 bases left between them. The CDR3 DNA follows: TGTGCCAGCAGCCAAGATGCGGCGGACTATAACACCGGGGAGCTGTTTTTT. Translated: CASSQDAADYNTGELFF.

The chain joins TRBV28 to TRBJ2-7, with D perhaps TRBD1 (6 bases). Trimming left V 10 bases short and J 6 bases short, with 19 bases between. The CDR3 has 13 amino acids. Germline-derived CDR1 and CDR2 are MDHEN and SYDVKM. As DNA, the CDR3 is TGTGCCACCCTGCGGGCAGGGGAGCGCGAGCAGTACTTC. Translation: CATLRAGEREQYF.

With regard to this clonotype: One end of the junction does not line up with germline, which may come from a read error. The chain combines TRBV20-1 with TRBJ2-1, with 8 bases lining up with TRBD2. This CDR3 region has 17 residues. The germline gives CDR1 DFQATT, CDR2 SNEGSKA (reference sequence). CDR3 nucleotides: TGCTGTGCTAGAGCCATGTCCGGGACTAGTCACCACAATGAGCAGTTCTTC. It translates to CCARAMSGTSHHNEQFF.